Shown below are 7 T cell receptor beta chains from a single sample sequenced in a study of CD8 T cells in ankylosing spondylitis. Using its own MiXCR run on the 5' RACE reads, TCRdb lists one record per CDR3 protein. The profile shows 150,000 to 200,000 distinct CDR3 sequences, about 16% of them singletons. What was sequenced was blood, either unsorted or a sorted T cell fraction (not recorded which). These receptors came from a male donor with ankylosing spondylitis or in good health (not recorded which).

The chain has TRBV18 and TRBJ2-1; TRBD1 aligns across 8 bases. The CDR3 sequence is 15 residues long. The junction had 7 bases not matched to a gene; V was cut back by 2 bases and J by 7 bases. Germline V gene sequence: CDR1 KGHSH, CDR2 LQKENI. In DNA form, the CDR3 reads TGTGCCAGCTCACCAATTTCAGGGGGCGGGAATGAGCAGTTCTTC. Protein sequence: CASSPISGGGNEQFF. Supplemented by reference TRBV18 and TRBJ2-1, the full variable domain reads NAGVMQNPRHLVRRRGQEARLRCSPMKGHSHVYWYRQLPEEGLKFMVYLQKENIIDESGMPKERFSAEFPKEGPSILRIQQVVRGDSAAYFCASSPISGGGNEQFFGPGTRLTVL.

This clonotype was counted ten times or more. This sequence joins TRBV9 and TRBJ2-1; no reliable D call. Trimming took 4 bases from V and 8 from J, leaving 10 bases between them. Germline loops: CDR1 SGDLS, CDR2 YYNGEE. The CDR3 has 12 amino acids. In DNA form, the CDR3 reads TGTGCCAGCAGCACGAGTGGGGATGAGCAGTTCTTC. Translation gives CASSTSGDEQFF.

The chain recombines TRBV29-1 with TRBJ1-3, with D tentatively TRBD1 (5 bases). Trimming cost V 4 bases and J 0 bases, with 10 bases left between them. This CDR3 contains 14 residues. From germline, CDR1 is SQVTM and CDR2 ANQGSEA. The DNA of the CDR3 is TGCAGCGTTGGTCAGGGCCTCTCTGGAAACACCATATATTTT. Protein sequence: CSVGQGLSGNTIYF.

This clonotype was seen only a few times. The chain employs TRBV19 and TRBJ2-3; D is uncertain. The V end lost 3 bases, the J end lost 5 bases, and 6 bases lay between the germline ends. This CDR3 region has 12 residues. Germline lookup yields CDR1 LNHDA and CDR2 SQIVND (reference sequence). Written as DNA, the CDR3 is TGTGCCAGTAGTATTATAGAAGATACGCAGTATTTT. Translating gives CASSIIEDTQYF.

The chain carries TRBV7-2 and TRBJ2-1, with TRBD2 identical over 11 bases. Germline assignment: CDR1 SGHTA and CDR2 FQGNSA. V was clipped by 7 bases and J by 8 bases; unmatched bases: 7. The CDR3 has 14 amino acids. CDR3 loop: CASTVPGLADEQFF. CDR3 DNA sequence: TGTGCCAGCACCGTACCGGGACTAGCGGATGAGCAGTTCTTC.

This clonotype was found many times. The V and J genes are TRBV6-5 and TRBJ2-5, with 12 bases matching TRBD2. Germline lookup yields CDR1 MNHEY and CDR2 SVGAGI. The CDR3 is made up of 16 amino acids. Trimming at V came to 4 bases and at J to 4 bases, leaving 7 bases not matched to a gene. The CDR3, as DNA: TGTGCCAGCAGTTTACCGACTAGCGGGAGTGGAGAGACCCAGTACTTC. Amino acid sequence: CASSLPTSGSGETQYF.

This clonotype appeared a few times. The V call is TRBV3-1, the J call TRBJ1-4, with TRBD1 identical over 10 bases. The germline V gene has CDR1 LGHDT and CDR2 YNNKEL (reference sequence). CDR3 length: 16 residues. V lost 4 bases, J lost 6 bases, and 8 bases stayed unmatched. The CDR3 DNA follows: TGTGCCAGCAGCCCGCGACCGGGACAGGGGCATGAAAAACTGTTTTTT. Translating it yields CASSPRPGQGHEKLFF.